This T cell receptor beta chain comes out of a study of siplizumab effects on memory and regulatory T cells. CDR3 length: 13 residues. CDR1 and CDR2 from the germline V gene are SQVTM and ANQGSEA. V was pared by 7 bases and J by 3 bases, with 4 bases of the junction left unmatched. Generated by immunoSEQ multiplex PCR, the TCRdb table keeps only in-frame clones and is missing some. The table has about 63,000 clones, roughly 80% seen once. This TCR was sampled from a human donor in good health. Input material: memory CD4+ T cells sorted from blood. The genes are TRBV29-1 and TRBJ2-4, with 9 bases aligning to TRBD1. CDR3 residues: CSDRGLGKNIQYF. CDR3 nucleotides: TGCAGCGACAGGGGGCTGGGCAAAAACATTCAGTACTTC.